The 32 T cell receptor beta chains reported below all come from one sample, sequenced in a study of shared clonotypes between healthy human individuals. CD45RO-negative cells were positively selected for CCR7, leaving out terminally differentiated effector memory CD45RA+ cells. Clones were read by immunoSEQ multiplex PCR, and TCRdb kept only the in-frame ones, dropping some. The table includes roughly 2,000,000 clones, 85% to 95% detected once. Sample: naive CD8+ T cells from PBMCs. These receptors all stem from a man between 18 and 29 years old in good health. Some clones in this sample may be carry-over from other donors' samples.

The rearrangement uses TRBV14 and TRBJ2-6; D gene ambiguous. V was clipped by 6 bases and J by 1 base, with 4 bases between them. The CDR3 totals 13 residues. CDR1 and CDR2 (germline): SGHDN, FVKESK. CDR3 DNA sequence: TGTGCCAGCAGGGATTCTGGGGCCAACGTCCTGACTTTC. This codes for CASRDSGANVLTF.

This clone appeared a few times. The sample carries other DNA sequences with the same CDR3. The J gene is TRBJ1-1, the V gene TRBV9; D call uncertain. V was shortened by 3 bases and J by 0 bases, with 6 bases between the two germline ends. The CDR3 has 13 amino acids. Looked up from germline, CDR1 is SGDLS and CDR2 is YYNGEE. The CDR3 nucleotides read TGTGCCAGCAGCGCCCAGGTGAACACTGAAGCTTTCTTT. Translation: CASSAQVNTEAFF.

The CDR3: CASSLYAASYNEQFF. The CDR3 DNA sequence: TGTGCCAGCAGTTTATATGCGGCCTCCTACAATGAGCAGTTCTTC. The rearrangement links TRBV28 to TRBJ2-1; D remains ambiguous. CDR3 length: 15 amino acids. The germline V gene encodes CDR1 MDHEN and CDR2 SYDVKM. V was cut by 1 base and J by 0 bases, with 7 bases left in between.

This chain joins TRBV7-9 and TRBJ2-7, with 7 bases identical to TRBD2. Unmatched junction bases numbered 7, after V lost 5 bases and J lost 3 bases. The CDR3 spans 14 residues. From germline, CDR1 is SEHNR and CDR2 FQNEAQ (reference sequence). The CDR3 spells CASSHGEGYYEQYF. The DNA of the CDR3 is TGTGCCAGCAGCCATGGGGAGGGGTACTACGAGCAGTACTTC.

This clone was seen just once. J is TRBJ2-3 and V is TRBV7-9; 9 positions agree with TRBD1. The CDR3 extends over 16 amino acids. The germline V gene encodes CDR1 SEHNR and CDR2 FQNEAQ (reference sequence). Losses at the gene ends were 5 bases for V and 4 bases for J; bases not matched to a gene: 10. CDR3 region: CASSTIPGQGPDTQYF. As DNA, the CDR3 is TGTGCCAGCAGCACCATCCCGGGACAGGGTCCAGATACGCAGTATTTT. The whole variable domain, remainder taken from reference TRBV7-9 and TRBJ2-3, is DTGVSQNPRHKITKRGQNVTFRCDPISEHNRLYWYRQTLGQGPEFLTYFQNEAQLEKSRLLSDRFSAERPKGSFSTLEIQRTEQGDSAMYLCASSTIPGQGPDTQYFGPGTRLTVL.

V and J are TRBV7-9 and TRBJ1-3, with D unresolved. Germline assignment: CDR1 SEHNR and CDR2 FQNEAQ (reference sequence). V was cut by 0 bases and J by 2 bases, with 14 bases left in between. This CDR3 comprises 17 residues. Written as DNA, the CDR3 is TGTGCCAGCAGCTTAGCGCAGGTGTTGGACGCTGGAAACACCATATATTTT. The encoded protein is CASSLAQVLDAGNTIYF.

This rearrangement joins TRBV7-3 to TRBJ1-4, with 7 bases fitting TRBD1. The length of the CDR3 is 15 residues. CDR1 and CDR2 (germline): SGHTA, FQGTGA. V lost 6 bases to trimming and J lost 4 bases; unmatched junction nucleotides: 8. The CDR3 loop is CASSWMTGSNEKLFF. CDR3 nucleotide sequence: TGTGCCAGCAGTTGGATGACAGGGAGTAATGAAAAACTGTTTTTT.

A few counts support this clone. The chain carries TRBV19 and TRBJ1-1; D is undetermined. The germline gives CDR1 LNHDA, CDR2 SQIVND (reference sequence). CDR3 length: 15 amino acids. The germline V and J ends were trimmed by 7 bases and 1 base, with 16 bases remaining between them. Written as DNA, the CDR3 is TGTGCCAGTATTAACCCCCGCCGAGCGAACACTGAAGCTTTCTTT. Protein product: CASINPRRANTEAFF.

The genes are TRBV4-3 and TRBJ1-4; D uncertain. The V end lost 2 bases, the J end lost 8 bases, and 15 bases lay between the germline ends. Per germline, CDR1 LGHNA and CDR2 YSLEER. The length of the CDR3 is 15 residues. CDR3 DNA: TGCGCCAGCAGCCAAACCTCCCACCGGAGGGAAAAACTGTTTTTT. Its protein product is CASSQTSHRREKLFF.

A single count supports this clone. V and J are TRBV5-4 and TRBJ2-7; perhaps TRBD2 as D (6 bases). Trimming stripped 0 bases from V and 7 bases from J, with 14 bases between. Per germline, CDR1 SGHNT and CDR2 YYREEE (reference sequence). This CDR3 has 14 residues. The CDR3 loop is CASSLDGSLREQYF. For the CDR3, the DNA is TGTGCCAGCAGCTTGGACGGGAGCCTACGAGAGCAGTACTTC. The full variable domain, with the rest looked up from reference TRBV5-4 and TRBJ2-7, is ETGVTQSPTHLIKTRGQQVTLRCSSQSGHNTVSWYQQALGQGPQFIFQYYREEENGRGNFPPRFSGLQFPNYSSELNVNALELDDSALYLCASSLDGSLREQYFGPGTRLTVT.

The chain carries TRBV5-5 and TRBJ2-3; 9 bases map to TRBD1. Germline CDR1 SGHKS, CDR2 YYEKEE (reference sequence). With V trimmed by 4 bases and J by 4 bases, 7 bases remained unmatched. This CDR3 is 15 amino acids long. The CDR3 loop is CASSPRDRAADTQYF. DNA of the CDR3: TGTGCCAGCAGCCCTCGGGACAGGGCGGCAGATACGCAGTATTTT.

The gene calls are TRBV27 and TRBJ2-3, with D possibly matching TRBD2 (6 bases). In germline, CDR1 is MNHEY, CDR2 SMNVEV (reference sequence). This CDR3 is 13 amino acids long. The ends were cut back, 5 bases at V and 8 bases at J, with 14 bases in the middle. CDR3 bases: TGTGCCAGCAGTCCGGCTAGCGAGGGTACGCAGTATTTT. Its protein is CASSPASEGTQYF.

This rearrangement joins TRBV4-2 to TRBJ1-5, with 7 bases identical to TRBD1. Germline V CDR1 and CDR2: LGHNA, YNFKEQ. V lost 4 bases, J lost 4 bases, and 4 bases stayed unmatched. This CDR3 is 14 amino acids long. CDR3 sequence (DNA): TGTGCCAGCAGCCCTCGACAGGGTAATCAGCCCCAGCATTTT. Its protein is CASSPRQGNQPQHF.

The rearrangement links TRBV9 to TRBJ1-3; D remains unclear. V dropped 4 bases and J dropped 2 bases, with 7 bases sitting between them. Germline assignment: CDR1 SGDLS and CDR2 YYNGEE. The CDR3 has 13 residues. The CDR3 spells CASSPAAGNTIYF. The CDR3 DNA reads as TGTGCCAGCAGCCCCGCCGCTGGAAACACCATATATTTT.

With respect to this clone: The sample contains more than one DNA sequence encoding this CDR3. The V gene is TRBV30, the J gene TRBJ1-5; no clear D. The CDR3 runs to 13 residues. Germline values: CDR1 GTSNPN, CDR2 SVGIG (reference sequence). The germline V and J ends were trimmed by 4 bases and 0 bases, with 7 bases remaining between them. The CDR3 nucleotides are TGTGCCTGGACAGAAAATAGCAATCAGCCCCAGCATTTT. Amino acid sequence: CAWTENSNQPQHF.

V gene TRBV28 combines with J gene TRBJ2-7; 8 nucleotides agree with TRBD2. The germline V gene has CDR1 MDHEN and CDR2 SYDVKM. Unmatched junction bases numbered 16, after V lost 5 bases and J lost 4 bases. There are 17 residues in the CDR3. The CDR3 here is CASSLTSSRGLDYEQYF. The CDR3 DNA sequence: TGTGCCAGCAGTCTTACCTCCTCCAGGGGACTAGATTACGAGCAGTACTTC.

This clone was detected once. The V and J genes are TRBV4-2 and TRBJ1-2; TRBD1 agrees at 8 bases. From germline, CDR1 is LGHNA and CDR2 YNFKEQ. The CDR3 length is 14 residues. V was clipped by 0 bases and J by 8 bases; unmatched bases: 5. The CDR3 loop is CASSQEDRVGGYTF. As DNA, the CDR3 is TGTGCCAGCAGCCAAGAGGACAGGGTAGGAGGCTACACCTTC.

The chain uses TRBV7-8 and TRBJ1-4; tentative D call: TRBD1 (6 bases). Trimming removed 4 bases at V and 11 bases at J, with 14 bases between. The CDR3 is made up of 13 amino acids. Germline V lookup: CDR1 SGHVS, CDR2 FQNEAQ. CDR3 loop: CASSSRGGVKLFF. The CDR3 DNA reads as TGTGCCAGCAGCTCTCGAGGGGGGGTGAAACTGTTTTTT.

Details on this clone: Other DNA sequences of this sample code for an identical CDR3. This rearrangement joins TRBV5-6 to TRBJ1-1; no reliable D call. V was pared by 4 bases and J by 5 bases, with 12 bases between. Germline assignment: CDR1 SGHDT and CDR2 YYEEEE. The CDR3 is 13 residues long. The CDR3 reads CASSPGGGTEAFF. CDR3 DNA sequence: TGTGCCAGCAGCCCCGGCGGTGGGACTGAAGCTTTCTTT.

The rearrangement links TRBV9 to TRBJ2-1; maybe TRBD2 (5 bases). Germline CDR1 SGDLS, CDR2 YYNGEE. The CDR3 loop spans 12 amino acids. V gave up 4 bases and J gave up 9 bases, with 11 bases separating them. The CDR3 protein is CASSLSVGEQFF. CDR3 nucleotide sequence: TGTGCCAGCAGCCTTAGCGTCGGTGAGCAGTTCTTC. The full variable domain, its missing parts supplied by reference TRBV9 and TRBJ2-1, is DSGVTQTPKHLITATGQRVTLRCSPRSGDLSVYWYQQSLDQGLQFLIQYYNGEERAKGNILERFSAQQFPDLHSELNLSSLELGDSALYFCASSLSVGEQFFGPGTRLTVL.

The V gene is TRBV7-9, the J gene TRBJ2-7; a weak D match, TRBD1 (5 bases). Germline V gene sequence: CDR1 SEHNR, CDR2 FQNEAQ (reference sequence). The CDR3 is 16 residues long. Deletions cut 1 base from V and 1 base from J, with 14 bases between. As DNA, the CDR3 is TGTGCCAGCAGCTTAGAGGGCAGGGCCGGTTCCTACGAGCAGTACTTC. Its translation: CASSLEGRAGSYEQYF.

This rearrangement joins TRBV7-9 to TRBJ2-7, with 11 bases identical to TRBD2. CDR1 is SEHNR, CDR2 FQNEAQ, per germline (reference sequence). The CDR3 extends over 15 amino acids. V lost 6 bases to trimming and J lost 2 bases; unmatched junction nucleotides: 6. The CDR3: CASRQGLAETYEQYF. In nucleotides, the CDR3 is TGTGCCAGCAGACAGGGACTAGCGGAGACCTACGAGCAGTACTTC.

The gene calls are TRBV6-6 and TRBJ2-3; D assignment may be TRBD1 or TRBD2 (6 bases each). CDR3 length equals 16 residues. Germline CDR1 MNHNY, CDR2 SVGAGI (reference sequence). V was cut by 2 bases and J by 2 bases, with 14 bases left in between. The CDR3 DNA reads TGTGCCAGCAGTTACCTCTTGGAGGGGGACACAGATACGCAGTATTTT. This encodes CASSYLLEGDTDTQYF.

The gene calls are TRBV2 and TRBJ2-6, with 8 nucleotides matching TRBD1. The CDR3 is 16 amino acids. With 11 bases clipped from V and 0 bases from J, the junction kept 9 bases outside the gene matches. The germline V gene encodes CDR1 SNHLY and CDR2 FYNNEI. For the CDR3, the DNA is TGTGCCGGAAGGGACAGGTCCGACTCTGGGGCCAACGTCCTGACTTTC. The encoded protein is CAGRDRSDSGANVLTF.

This clone was seen more than once but under ten times. This rearrangement joins TRBV18 to TRBJ1-1; TRBD1 matches 9 bases. Per germline, CDR1 KGHSH and CDR2 LQKENI. This CDR3 region has 14 residues. The V segment lost 6 bases and the J segment 4 bases; nucleotides outside the gene matches: 6. For the CDR3, the DNA is TGTGCCAGCTCCACAGGGGGCGTGGGCACTGAAGCTTTCTTT. It encodes CASSTGGVGTEAFF.

The chain links TRBV27 to TRBJ1-1; 9 bases agree with TRBD1. With 8 bases clipped from V and 1 base from J, the junction kept 2 bases outside the gene matches. The CDR3 length is 13 residues. CDR1 is MNHEY and CDR2 is SMNVEV in the germline V gene (reference sequence). The CDR3 DNA is TGTGCCAGCGGACAGGGGAAGAACACTGAAGCTTTCTTT. It is translated as CASGQGKNTEAFF.

The chain uses TRBV6-1 and TRBJ2-1, with 8 positions matching TRBD2. Trimming took 4 bases from V and 7 from J; bases not matched to a gene: 12. CDR1 is MNHNS and CDR2 is SASEGT in the germline V gene. The CDR3 is 16 amino acids. The CDR3 loop is CASSVLPGGITNEQFF. The CDR3 nucleotides are TGTGCCAGCAGTGTATTACCGGGAGGGATTACGAATGAGCAGTTCTTC.

The chain is built from TRBV6-1 and TRBJ2-1; 9 bases fit TRBD2. The CDR3 has 16 amino acids. Germline CDR1 and CDR2: MNHNS and SASEGT. V shed 2 bases and J 10 bases; nucleotides not matched to a gene: 12. The CDR3, as DNA: TGTGCCAGCAGTGAATGGGCGGGAGGGAGTTTCGGGGAGCAGTTCTTC. It specifies CASSEWAGGSFGEQFF.

The chain links TRBV6-5 to TRBJ2-1; 7 bases map to TRBD2. This CDR3 comprises 16 residues. Germline CDR1 and CDR2: MNHEY and SVGAGI. The ends lost 3 bases at V and 5 bases at J; junction bases unmatched: 10. The CDR3 spells CASSYFGPSGHNEQFF. The CDR3, as DNA: TGTGCCAGCAGTTATTTCGGGCCTAGCGGACACAATGAGCAGTTCTTC.

The CDR3 protein is CATTRSPGGNQPQHF. In DNA, the CDR3 is TGTGCCACCACGCGGAGCCCTGGGGGCAATCAGCCCCAGCATTTT. This chain uses TRBV19 with TRBJ1-5, with no clear D. CDR3 length: 15 residues. Germline V lookup: CDR1 LNHDA, CDR2 SQIVND (reference sequence). Trimming took 10 bases from V and 2 from J, leaving 18 bases between them.

The chain has TRBV9 and TRBJ1-1, with a tentative D call TRBD1 (6 bases). Germline assignment: CDR1 SGDLS and CDR2 YYNGEE. The CDR3 contains 16 residues. Deletions cut 0 bases from V and 0 bases from J, with 12 bases between. The chain's CDR3 is CASSVGDRYMNTEAFF. As DNA, the CDR3 is TGTGCCAGCAGCGTAGGTGACAGGTACATGAACACTGAAGCTTTCTTT.

This clone was recorded only once. V gene TRBV9 combines with J gene TRBJ2-1; 7 nucleotides agree with TRBD1. The CDR3 covers 15 residues. Germline lookup yields CDR1 SGDLS and CDR2 YYNGEE. The V segment lost 2 bases and the J segment 6 bases; nucleotides outside the gene matches: 8. CDR3 protein: CASSVAGTASNEQFF. The DNA of the CDR3 is TGTGCCAGCAGCGTGGCTGGGACAGCTAGCAATGAGCAGTTCTTC.